One sample yielded the 20 T cell receptor beta chains listed below, sequenced in a study of neurological immune-mediated disorders. TCRdb reprocessed the 5' RACE reads with MiXCR, giving one entry per CDR3 protein. This table holds 40,000 or so distinct CDR3 sequences, 3% to 3.5% found once. Stated time point: longitudinal time-point 1 (baseline). Sequencing used PBMCs. The receptors shown here come from a woman aged 55-69 years with multiple sclerosis.

This clonotype was counted at least ten times. V usage is TRBV4-1 and J usage is TRBJ2-5, with TRBD2 identical over 9 bases. Trimming took 1 base from V and 6 from J; bases not matched to a gene: 12. In germline, CDR1 is MGHRA, CDR2 YSYEKL. The CDR3 is 17 residues long. CDR3 sequence reads: CASSQVKTGTSMQTQYF. DNA for the CDR3: TGCGCCAGCAGCCAAGTCAAGACTGGGACTAGCATGCAGACCCAGTACTTC.

Many counts were recorded for this clonotype. The chain has TRBV5-1 and TRBJ2-7; D possibly corresponds to TRBD1 (5 bases). Germline CDR1 reads SGHRS; CDR2 reads YFSETQ. The CDR3 covers 12 residues. Deletions cut 1 base from V and 7 bases from J, with 9 bases between. CDR3 sequence (DNA): TGCGCCAGCAGCTTGTCAGGGCTTGAGCAGTACTTC. This translates into CASSLSGLEQYF.

This clonotype was seen repeatedly, ten times or more. The chain employs TRBV28 and TRBJ2-5; 10 bases match TRBD1. CDR3 length: 14 residues. In germline, CDR1 is MDHEN, CDR2 SYDVKM. With V trimmed by 7 bases and J by 5 bases, 7 bases remained unmatched. The CDR3 region is CASTRQGARETQYF. The CDR3 DNA reads TGTGCCAGCACCCGACAGGGGGCGCGGGAGACCCAGTACTTC.

This clonotype was detected ten times or more. This chain links TRBV20-1 with TRBJ2-7; maybe TRBD1 (6 bases). CDR3 length equals 12 residues. Germline loops: CDR1 DFQATT, CDR2 SNEGSKA (reference sequence). Trimming took off 5 bases at V and 2 bases at J, with 10 bases between the two ends. CDR3 bases: TGCAGTGCTTCCAGGGGCACCTACGAGCAGTACTTC. Amino acids: CSASRGTYEQYF.

In this sample, this clonotype turned up many times. The rearrangement joins TRBV7-6 to TRBJ1-5; 12 nucleotides agree with TRBD1. CDR3 size: 15 residues. Germline CDR1 reads SGHVS; CDR2 reads FNYEAQ. With 3 bases clipped from V and 7 bases from J, the junction kept 4 bases outside the gene matches. The CDR3 spells CASSFGTGGGQPQHF. The DNA of the CDR3 is TGTGCCAGCAGCTTTGGGACAGGGGGCGGGCAGCCCCAGCATTTT.

This clonotype has at least ten counts. The V gene is TRBV9, the J gene TRBJ1-1, with D possibly being TRBD1 (5 bases). Trimming removed 3 bases from V and 6 bases from J, with 15 bases in between. The CDR3 loop spans 14 amino acids. From germline, CDR1 is SGDLS and CDR2 YYNGEE. The CDR3 DNA reads TGTGCCAGCAGCGGAAACCAGGGATTGTCTGAAGCTTTCTTT. This encodes CASSGNQGLSEAFF.

This clonotype was counted at least ten times. J is TRBJ1-5 and V is TRBV5-1; D may be TRBD1 (6 bases). The CDR3 loop spans 14 amino acids. From germline, CDR1 is SGHRS and CDR2 YFSETQ. V shed 2 bases and J shed 3 bases, with 9 bases lying between them. The chain's CDR3 is CASSLGGVNQPQHF. CDR3 coding DNA: TGCGCCAGCAGCTTAGGGGGAGTCAATCAGCCCCAGCATTTT.

This clonotype came up many times. The V and J genes are TRBV29-1 and TRBJ2-7; 12 positions match TRBD2. The CDR3 consists of 14 residues. V was pared by 6 bases and J by 1 base, with 4 bases of the junction left unmatched. Per the germline V gene, CDR1 is SQVTM and CDR2 is ANQGSEA. CDR3 in DNA: TGCAGCGTAGCGGGACTAGCGGGTTCCTACGAGCAGTACTTC. Its translation is CSVAGLAGSYEQYF.

This clonotype has a count of ten or more. This chain uses TRBV5-1 with TRBJ2-3; 9 bases map to TRBD2. CDR3 length: 18 residues. CDR1 is SGHRS and CDR2 is YFSETQ in the germline V gene. With 0 bases clipped from V and 0 bases from J, the junction kept 8 bases outside the gene matches. CDR3 bases: TGCGCCAGCAGCTTGGAGTCGTCTAGCGGGGTTAGCACAGATACGCAGTATTTT. It codes for CASSLESSSGVSTDTQYF.

This clonotype was counted many times. The chain has TRBV7-9 and TRBJ1-1; maybe TRBD1 (5 bases). This CDR3 has 14 amino acids. The V gene's germline CDR1 is SEHNR and CDR2 FQNEAQ (reference sequence). With 3 bases removed from V and 1 base from J, the gap between germline ends came to 9 bases. CDR3 sequence: CASSFEQGNTEAFF. In DNA, the CDR3 is TGTGCCAGCAGCTTCGAGCAGGGGAACACTGAAGCTTTCTTT.

This clonotype was counted ten times or more. This rearrangement joins TRBV24-1 to TRBJ2-1, with 8 bases matching TRBD1. There are 15 residues in the CDR3. V lost 3 bases to trimming and J lost 3 bases; unmatched junction nucleotides: 3. In germline, CDR1 is KGHDR, CDR2 SFDVKD. As DNA, the CDR3 is TGTGCCACCAGTGATGCCGGGACAGGCTACAATGAGCAGTTCTTC. Translation: CATSDAGTGYNEQFF.

Ten or more counts support this clonotype. The V call is TRBV20-1, the J call TRBJ2-3; maybe TRBD2 (6 bases). This CDR3 has 13 amino acids. Trimming pared 6 bases from V and 0 bases from J, leaving 10 bases between. CDR1 is DFQATT, CDR2 SNEGSKA, per germline (reference sequence). The CDR3 spells CSAPGVSTDTQYF. The DNA of the CDR3 is TGCAGTGCCCCGGGAGTAAGCACAGATACGCAGTATTTT.

This clonotype was seen at least ten times. The chain recombines TRBV20-1 with TRBJ2-5, with 10 bases matching TRBD2. This CDR3 is 16 amino acids long. The germline gives CDR1 DFQATT, CDR2 SNEGSKA (reference sequence). V was pared by 1 base and J by 5 bases, with 10 bases of the junction left unmatched. CDR3 sequence reads: CSARVASGGLGETQYF. DNA for the CDR3: TGCAGTGCTAGAGTGGCTAGCGGGGGCCTGGGGGAGACCCAGTACTTC.

The CDR3 loop is CSASRTSGYNEQFF. CDR3 in DNA: TGCAGTGCAAGTCGGACTAGCGGTTACAATGAGCAGTTCTTC. The chain has TRBV20-1 and TRBJ2-1; 10 bases line up with TRBD2. The V segment lost 6 bases and the J segment 4 bases; nucleotides outside the gene matches: 6. This CDR3 spans 14 amino acids. CDR1 and CDR2 from the germline V gene are DFQATT and SNEGSKA (reference sequence).

By sample fraction, this clonotype is medium-sized. V is TRBV6-5 and J is TRBJ2-3; TRBD1 is a possible D gene (6 bases). This CDR3 contains 16 residues. CDR1 and CDR2 (germline): MNHEY, SVGAGI. Trimming took 2 bases from V and 0 from J, leaving 12 bases between them. The CDR3 coding sequence is TGTGCCAGCAGTTACGACGGACAGACTAGCACAGATACGCAGTATTTT. Its translation: CASSYDGQTSTDTQYF.

This clonotype was recorded many times. The V call is TRBV12-3 or TRBV12-4, the J call TRBJ1-5, with TRBD1 identical over 10 bases. The CDR3 extends over 18 amino acids. The J segment lost 3 bases and the V segment lost 5 bases, leaving 13 bases of the junction unmatched. This CDR3 reads CASSLGTGVLVYNQPQHF. CDR3 bases: TGTGCCAGCAGTCTAGGGACAGGGGTGTTGGTATACAATCAGCCCCAGCATTTT.

At least ten counts were recorded for this clonotype. The chain joins TRBV10-3 to TRBJ1-4, with 7 bases aligning to TRBD1. The CDR3 extends over 15 amino acids. Germline V gene data show CDR1 as ENHRY and CDR2 as SYGVKD. J gave up 7 bases and V 2 bases, and 7 bases lay outside the gene matches. The CDR3 DNA reads as TGTGCCATCAGTGAGAACAGGGGCCCGGGTGAAAAACTGTTTTTT. This translates into CAISENRGPGEKLFF.

This clonotype was found many times. This chain links TRBV7-8 with TRBJ2-7; D might be TRBD2 (5 bases). Trimming removed 3 bases at V and 0 bases at J, with 9 bases between. The CDR3 length is 14 residues. In germline, CDR1 is SGHVS, CDR2 FQNEAQ. The CDR3 coding sequence is TGTGCCAGCAGCTTCGGGGTCAGCTCCTACGAGCAGTACTTC. This encodes CASSFGVSSYEQYF.

Worth noting for this clonotype: A much larger clone sits a single nucleotide away, making a read error possible. This chain links TRBV5-1 with TRBJ2-5; D perhaps matches TRBD2 (6 bases). This CDR3 spans 15 amino acids. Germline values: CDR1 SGHRS, CDR2 YFSETQ. Written as DNA, the CDR3 is TGCGCCAGCAACCCGCAGGTTGGTGGCGGGGAGACCAAGTACTTC. Its translation is CASNPQVGGGETKYF. The full variable domain, with the rest looked up from reference TRBV5-1 and TRBJ2-5, is KAGVTQTPRYLIKTRGQQVTLSCSPISGHRSVSWYQQTPGQGLQFLFEYFSETQRNKGNFPGRFSGRQFSNSRSEMNVSTLELGDSALYLCASNPQVGGGETKYFGPGTRLLVL.

This clonotype occurred many times. This rearrangement joins TRBV9 to TRBJ2-5; D possibly corresponds to TRBD1 (6 bases). The V end lost 4 bases, the J end lost 2 bases, and 12 bases lay between the germline ends. CDR1 is SGDLS, CDR2 YYNGEE, per germline. The length of the CDR3 is 14 residues. CDR3 in amino acids: CASSPKTGQETQYF. As DNA, the CDR3 is TGTGCCAGCAGCCCAAAGACAGGACAAGAGACCCAGTACTTC.